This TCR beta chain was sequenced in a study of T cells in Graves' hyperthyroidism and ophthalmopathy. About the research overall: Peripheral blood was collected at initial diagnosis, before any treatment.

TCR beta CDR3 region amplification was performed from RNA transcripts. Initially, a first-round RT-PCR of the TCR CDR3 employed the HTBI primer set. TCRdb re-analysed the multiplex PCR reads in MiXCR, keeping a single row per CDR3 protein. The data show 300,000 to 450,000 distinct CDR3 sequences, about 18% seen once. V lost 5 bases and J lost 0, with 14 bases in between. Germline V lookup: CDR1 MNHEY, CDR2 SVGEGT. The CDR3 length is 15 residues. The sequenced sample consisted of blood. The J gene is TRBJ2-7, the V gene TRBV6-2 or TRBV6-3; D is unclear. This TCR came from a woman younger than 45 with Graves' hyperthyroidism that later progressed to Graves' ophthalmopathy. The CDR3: CASSISGSISYEQYF. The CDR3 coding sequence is TGTGCCAGCAGTATTTCCGGCTCCATCTCCTACGAGCAGTACTTC.